These 10 T cell receptor beta chains share one sample of origin, sequenced in a study of regulatory T cells in long-lasting Graves disease. The sample's time point: persistent/refractory GD, antithyroid drugs over 5 years with positive TRAb. From PBMCs, RNA was extracted and then used to make the TCR library. Library construction for TCR beta used iRepertoire HTBI primers and Arm-PCR of CDR3 regions. One entry per CDR3 protein results from TCRdb running MiXCR on the multiplex PCR reads. The table shows 350,000 to 450,000 distinct CDR3 sequences, with 21% occurring only once. The material sequenced was peripheral blood mononuclear cells (PBMCs), taken when the disease was refractory, from a patient treated with antithyroid drugs. Source of these receptors: a female donor with Graves disease.

This clonotype came up many times. The CDR3 loop is CASTDGGGVTEAFF. CDR3 nucleotides: TGTGCCAGCACCGATGGAGGGGGCGTCACTGAAGCTTTCTTT. The rearrangement links TRBV2 to TRBJ1-1; 7 bases map to TRBD1. This CDR3 has 14 amino acids. CDR1 and CDR2 from the germline V gene are SNHLY and FYNNEI. J gave up 4 bases and V 7 bases, and 9 bases lay outside the gene matches.

This chain uses TRBV18 with TRBJ1-1; a weak D match, TRBD1 (5 bases). Germline CDR1 reads KGHSH; CDR2 reads LQKENI. Trimming removed 6 bases from V and 5 bases from J, with 13 bases in between. This CDR3 has 13 amino acids. CDR3 sequence: CASSRDGRTEAFF. Written as DNA, the CDR3 is TGTGCCAGCTCCAGGGACGGGAGGACTGAAGCTTTCTTT. Using reference TRBV18 and TRBJ1-1 for the parts outside the CDR3, the full variable domain is NAGVMQNPRHLVRRRGQEARLRCSPMKGHSHVYWYRQLPEEGLKFMVYLQKENIIDESGMPKERFSAEFPKEGPSILRIQQVVRGDSAAYFCASSRDGRTEAFFGQGTRLTVV.

This clonotype was found a few times. The gene calls are TRBV6-1 and TRBJ2-7; D gene uncertain. The CDR3 loop spans 13 amino acids. Trimming cost V 5 bases and J 3 bases, with 11 bases left between them. The germline V gene encodes CDR1 MNHNS and CDR2 SASEGT. The CDR3 DNA sequence: TGTGCCAGCAGTATAGCTCCTATCTACGAGCAGTACTTC. The encoded protein is CASSIAPIYEQYF.

This chain connects TRBV30 to TRBJ2-1; the D is unclear. Trimming removed 3 bases at V and 6 bases at J, with 15 bases between. This CDR3 contains 14 residues. CDR1 and CDR2 from the germline V gene are GTSNPN and SVGIG (reference sequence). CDR3 region: CAWSRALTSNEQFF. CDR3 bases: TGTGCCTGGAGCCGGGCCCTGACGTCCAATGAGCAGTTCTTC.

The gene calls are TRBV27 and TRBJ1-5, with TRBD1 as a possible D gene (5 bases). V lost 2 bases to trimming and J lost 6 bases, with 11 bases between them. The CDR3 contains 14 residues. The germline V gene encodes CDR1 MNHEY and CDR2 SMNVEV (reference sequence). CDR3 DNA: TGTGCCAGCAGTTTAAACCCTGGGGGTCAGCCCCAGCATTTT. Encoded protein: CASSLNPGGQPQHF.

The chain is built from TRBV4-1 and TRBJ1-2; no reliable D call. Germline lookup yields CDR1 MGHRA and CDR2 YSYEKL. V lost 0 bases and J 2 bases, leaving 10 bases between the germline ends. CDR3 length: 15 amino acids. CDR3 loop: CASSQDPETNYGYTF. DNA for the CDR3: TGCGCCAGCAGCCAAGACCCGGAGACAAACTATGGCTACACCTTC.

This clonotype was counted ten times or more. The V and J genes are TRBV30 and TRBJ2-5; TRBD2 might be the D (5 bases). The CDR3 length is 14 residues. Germline V gene lookup returns CDR1 GTSNPN and CDR2 SVGIG (reference sequence). V lost 0 bases and J 0 bases, leaving 8 bases between the germline ends. The CDR3 protein is CAWSVRGYQETQYF. The CDR3 DNA reads as TGTGCCTGGAGTGTACGCGGGTACCAAGAGACCCAGTACTTC.

This clonotype has just a few counts. The rearrangement links TRBV14 to TRBJ2-7; 10 bases fit TRBD1. Germline CDR1 SGHDN, CDR2 FVKESK. The V gene end was trimmed by 3 bases and the J gene end by 3 bases; junction bases not matched to a gene: 5. This CDR3 spans 15 amino acids. The CDR3 reads CASSHLGDRGYEQYF. Written as DNA, the CDR3 is TGTGCCAGCAGCCACCTAGGGGACAGGGGCTACGAGCAGTACTTC.

This clonotype was detected many times. The genes are TRBV28 and TRBJ2-5, with TRBD2 matching over 12 bases. CDR3 size: 16 residues. Germline-derived CDR1 and CDR2 are MDHEN and SYDVKM. Trimming removed 2 bases from V and 4 bases from J; junction bases left unmatched: 5. CDR3 sequence reads: CASSLRLAGVAETQYF. CDR3 in DNA: TGTGCCAGCAGTTTAAGACTAGCGGGAGTAGCAGAGACCCAGTACTTC.

This clonotype was observed many times. The chain joins TRBV6-1 to TRBJ2-2; 7 positions match TRBD1. Germline V gene lookup returns CDR1 MNHNS and CDR2 SASEGT. The CDR3 contains 15 residues. The ends lost 6 bases at V and 0 bases at J; junction bases unmatched: 4. CDR3 bases: TGTGCCAGCAGCACCGACAGGGCGAACACCGGGGAGCTGTTTTTT. Its translation: CASSTDRANTGELFF.